The 9 T cell receptor beta chains reported below all come from one sample, sequenced in a study of graft-versus-host responses after intestinal transplantation. Profiling relied on immunoSEQ multiplex PCR, and the TCRdb table lists in-frame clones only, not all of them. The profile shows 8,000 or so clones, roughly 90% of them singletons. The sample in question was PBMCs, obtained approximately 32 days after intestinal transplant. These receptors came from a human patient who received an intestinal transplant, so some T cells may come from the graft donor.

The chain combines TRBV11-3 with TRBJ2-7; D is unresolved. Trimming pared 0 bases from V and 0 bases from J, leaving 12 bases between. This CDR3 region has 16 residues. Germline CDR1 reads SGHNT; CDR2 reads YENEEA. CDR3: CASSLDLPASSYEQYF. CDR3 coding DNA: TGTGCCAGCAGCTTAGATCTACCCGCAAGCTCCTACGAGCAGTACTTC.

V gene TRBV5-4 combines with J gene TRBJ2-5; 11 bases line up with TRBD2. V was clipped by 4 bases and J by 2 bases; unmatched bases: 4. Germline values: CDR1 SGHNT, CDR2 YYREEE (reference sequence). This CDR3 has 15 residues. CDR3 amino acids: CASSTRLAGQETQYF. The CDR3 region has the DNA TGTGCCAGCAGCACCCGACTAGCGGGGCAAGAGACCCAGTACTTC.

Comment on this clone: At one end the junction does not follow the germline gene, possibly because of a read error. This sequence joins TRBV2 and TRBJ2-1, with D tentatively TRBD1 (6 bases). Germline values: CDR1 SNHLY, CDR2 FYNNEI. CDR3 length equals 15 residues. The CDR3 nucleotides read TGTGCCAGCAGGGAAGACAGGAGCTCCTACAATGAGCAGTTCTTC. Protein sequence: CASREDRSSYNEQFF.

The J gene is TRBJ1-1, the V gene TRBV11-2; D call uncertain. V shed 11 bases and J shed 0 bases, with 10 bases lying between them. CDR1 is SGHAT, CDR2 FQNNGV, per germline. There are 12 residues in the CDR3. CDR3: CADRGMNTEAFF. The CDR3 DNA follows: TGTGCCGACCGCGGGATGAACACTGAAGCTTTCTTT.

The chain joins TRBV6-5 to TRBJ1-2; perhaps TRBD1 as D (5 bases). Germline lookup yields CDR1 MNHEY and CDR2 SVGAGI. Trimming removed 5 bases from V and 6 bases from J, with 16 bases in between. This CDR3 is 14 amino acids long. CDR3 region: CASSHRGPWHGYTF. CDR3 nucleotide sequence: TGTGCCAGCAGTCACCGGGGCCCGTGGCATGGCTACACCTTC.

This chain joins TRBV4-1 and TRBJ2-7, with a tentative D call TRBD1 (7 bases). Germline CDR1 reads MGHRA; CDR2 reads YSYEKL. This CDR3 spans 18 amino acids. V shed 4 bases and J shed 1 base, with 23 bases lying between them. As DNA, the CDR3 is TGCGCCAGCAGCCTCTCCCCCCAGGGGGGTAGGCCTTCCTACGAGCAGTACTTC. Translation: CASSLSPQGGRPSYEQYF.

This sequence joins TRBV9 and TRBJ1-3, with D hard to call. The CDR3 sequence is 12 residues long. Germline V gene data show CDR1 as SGDLS and CDR2 as YYNGEE. V was pared by 2 bases and J by 3 bases, with 3 bases between. CDR3 in DNA: TGTGCCAGCAGCGTGAATGGAAACACCATATATTTT. It yields the protein CASSVNGNTIYF.

The chain joins TRBV7-9 to TRBJ1-1, with D perhaps matching TRBD1 (6 bases). CDR1 is SEHNR and CDR2 is FQNEAQ in the germline V gene (reference sequence). This CDR3 contains 18 residues. V was cut by 1 base and J by 1 base, with 19 bases left in between. CDR3 loop: CASSLGLVGDRKNTEAFF. DNA for the CDR3: TGTGCCAGCAGCTTAGGGTTGGTCGGCGACAGGAAGAACACTGAAGCTTTCTTT.

Here the CDR3 reads CASSRHPGWLMNTEAFF. Written as DNA, the CDR3 is TGTGCCAGCAGCCGGCACCCAGGGTGGCTCATGAACACTGAAGCTTTCTTT. This chain links TRBV5-5 with TRBJ1-1; D might be TRBD1 (5 bases). CDR3 length: 17 amino acids. V was trimmed by 4 bases and J by 0 bases, leaving 19 bases between them. The germline V gene encodes CDR1 SGHKS and CDR2 YYEKEE (reference sequence).